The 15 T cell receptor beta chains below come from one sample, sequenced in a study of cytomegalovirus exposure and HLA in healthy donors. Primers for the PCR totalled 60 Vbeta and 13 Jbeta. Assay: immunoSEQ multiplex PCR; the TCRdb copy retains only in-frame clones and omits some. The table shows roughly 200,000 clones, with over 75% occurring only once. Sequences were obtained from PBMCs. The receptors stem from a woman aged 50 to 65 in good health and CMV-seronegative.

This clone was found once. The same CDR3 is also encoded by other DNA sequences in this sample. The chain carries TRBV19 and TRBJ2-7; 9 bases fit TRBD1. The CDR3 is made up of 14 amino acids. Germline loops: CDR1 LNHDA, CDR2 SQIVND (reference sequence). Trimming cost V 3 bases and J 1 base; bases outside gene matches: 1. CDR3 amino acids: CASSIGQGSYEQYF. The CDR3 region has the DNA TGTGCCAGTAGTATCGGACAGGGGTCCTACGAGCAGTACTTC.

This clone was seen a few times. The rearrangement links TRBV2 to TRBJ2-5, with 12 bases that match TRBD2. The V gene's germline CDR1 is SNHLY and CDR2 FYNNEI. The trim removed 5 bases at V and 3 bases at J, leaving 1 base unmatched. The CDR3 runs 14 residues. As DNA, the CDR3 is TGTGCCAGCAGTAGGACTAGCGGGAAAGAGACCCAGTACTTC. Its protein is CASSRTSGKETQYF.

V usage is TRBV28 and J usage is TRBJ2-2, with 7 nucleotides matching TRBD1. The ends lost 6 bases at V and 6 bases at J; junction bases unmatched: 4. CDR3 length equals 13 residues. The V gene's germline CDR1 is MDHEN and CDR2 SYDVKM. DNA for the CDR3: TGTGCCAGCAGGAGAGACAGGGCCGGGGAGCTGTTTTTT. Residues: CASRRDRAGELFF. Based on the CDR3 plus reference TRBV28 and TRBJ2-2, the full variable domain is DVKVTQSSRYLVKRTGEKVFLECVQDMDHENMFWYRQDPGLGLRLIYFSYDVKMKEKGDIPEGYSVSREKKERFSLILESASTNQTSMYLCASRRDRAGELFFGEGSRLTVL.

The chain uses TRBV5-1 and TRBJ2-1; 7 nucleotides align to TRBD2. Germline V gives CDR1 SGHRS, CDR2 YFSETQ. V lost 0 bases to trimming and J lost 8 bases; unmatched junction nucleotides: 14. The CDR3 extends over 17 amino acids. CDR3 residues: CASSLVLAGPSGDEQFF. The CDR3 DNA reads TGCGCCAGCAGCTTGGTCTTAGCGGGCCCCTCGGGGGATGAGCAGTTCTTC.

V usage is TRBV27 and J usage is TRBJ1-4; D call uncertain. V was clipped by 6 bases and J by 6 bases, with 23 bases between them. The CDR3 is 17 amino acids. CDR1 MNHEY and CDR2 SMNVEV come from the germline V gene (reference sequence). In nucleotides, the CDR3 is TGTGCCAGCAGACCGAACAGATTTCCGACGGATTATGAAAAACTGTTTTTT. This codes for CASRPNRFPTDYEKLFF. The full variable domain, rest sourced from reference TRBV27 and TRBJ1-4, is EAQVTQNPRYLITVTGKKLTVTCSQNMNHEYMSWYRQDPGLGLRQIYYSMNVEVTDKGDVPEGYKVSRKEKRNFPLILESPSPNQTSLYFCASRPNRFPTDYEKLFFGSGTQLSVL.

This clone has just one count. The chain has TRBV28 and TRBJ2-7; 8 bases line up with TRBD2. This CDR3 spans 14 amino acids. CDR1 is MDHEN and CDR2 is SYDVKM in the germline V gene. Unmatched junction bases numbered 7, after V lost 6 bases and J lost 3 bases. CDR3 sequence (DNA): TGTGCCAGCAGGATCGGGGGGGGATTCTACGAGCAGTACTTC. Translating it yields CASRIGGGFYEQYF.

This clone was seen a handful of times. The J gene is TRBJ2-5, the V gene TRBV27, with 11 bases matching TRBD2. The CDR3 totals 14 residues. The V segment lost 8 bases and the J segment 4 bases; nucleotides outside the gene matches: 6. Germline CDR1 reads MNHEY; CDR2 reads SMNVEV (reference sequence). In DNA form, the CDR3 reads TGTGCCAGCGGTCCCGGACTAGCGGGAGAGACCCAGTACTTC. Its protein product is CASGPGLAGETQYF.

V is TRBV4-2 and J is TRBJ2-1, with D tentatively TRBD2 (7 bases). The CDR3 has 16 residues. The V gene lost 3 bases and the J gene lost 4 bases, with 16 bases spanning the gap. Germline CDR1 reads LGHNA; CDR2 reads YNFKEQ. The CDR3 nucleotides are TGTGCCAGCAGCCAGGACTGGGGGAGGGGGTACAATGAGCAGTTCTTC. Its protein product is CASSQDWGRGYNEQFF.

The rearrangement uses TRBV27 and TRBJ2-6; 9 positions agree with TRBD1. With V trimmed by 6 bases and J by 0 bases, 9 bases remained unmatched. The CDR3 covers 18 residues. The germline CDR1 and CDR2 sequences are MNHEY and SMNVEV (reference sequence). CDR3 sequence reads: CASRGWDRERSGANVLTF. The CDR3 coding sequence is TGTGCCAGCAGGGGGTGGGACAGGGAACGCTCTGGGGCCAACGTCCTGACTTTC.

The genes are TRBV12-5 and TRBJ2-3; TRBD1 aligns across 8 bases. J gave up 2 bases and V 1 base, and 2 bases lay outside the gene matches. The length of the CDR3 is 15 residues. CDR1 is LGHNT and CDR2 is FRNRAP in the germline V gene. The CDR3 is CASGLGTGNTDTQYF. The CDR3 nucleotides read TGTGCTAGTGGTTTGGGGACAGGGAACACAGATACGCAGTATTTT.

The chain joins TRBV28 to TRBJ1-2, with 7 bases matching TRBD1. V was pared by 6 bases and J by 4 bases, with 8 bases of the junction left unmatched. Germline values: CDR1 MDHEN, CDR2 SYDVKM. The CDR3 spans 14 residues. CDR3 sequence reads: CASRPPDRSYGYTF. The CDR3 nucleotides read TGTGCCAGCAGGCCCCCGGACAGGAGCTATGGCTACACCTTC.

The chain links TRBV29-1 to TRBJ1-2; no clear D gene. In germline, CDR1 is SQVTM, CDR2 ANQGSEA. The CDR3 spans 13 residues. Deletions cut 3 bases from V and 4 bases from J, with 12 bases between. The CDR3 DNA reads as TGCAGCGTTGACAATGACTGGTCCTATGGCTACACCTTC. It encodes CSVDNDWSYGYTF. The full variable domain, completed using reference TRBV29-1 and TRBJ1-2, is SAVISQKPSRDICQRGTSLTIQCQVDSQVTMMFWYRQQPGQSLTLIATANQGSEATYESGFVIDKFPISRPNLTFSTLTVSNMSPEDSSIYLCSVDNDWSYGYTFGSGTRLTVV.

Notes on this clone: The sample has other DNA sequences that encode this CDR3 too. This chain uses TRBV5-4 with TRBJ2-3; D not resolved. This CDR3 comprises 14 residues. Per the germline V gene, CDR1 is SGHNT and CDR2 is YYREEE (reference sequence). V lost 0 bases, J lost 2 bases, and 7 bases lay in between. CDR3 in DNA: TGTGCCAGCAGCTTGGGATTGGCCACAGATACGCAGTATTTT. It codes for CASSLGLATDTQYF.

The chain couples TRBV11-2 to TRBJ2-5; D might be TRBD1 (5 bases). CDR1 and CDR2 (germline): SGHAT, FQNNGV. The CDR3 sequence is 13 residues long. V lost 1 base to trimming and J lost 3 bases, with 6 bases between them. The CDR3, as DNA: TGTGCCAGCAGCTTAGTCAGGGAAGAGACCCAGTACTTC. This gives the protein CASSLVREETQYF.

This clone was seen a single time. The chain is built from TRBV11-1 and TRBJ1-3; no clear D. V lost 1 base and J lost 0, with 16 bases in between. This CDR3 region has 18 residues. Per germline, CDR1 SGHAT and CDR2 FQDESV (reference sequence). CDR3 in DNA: TGTGCCAGCAGCTTAGACGCCCGATACCGGAGCTCTGGAAACACCATATATTTT. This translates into CASSLDARYRSSGNTIYF.